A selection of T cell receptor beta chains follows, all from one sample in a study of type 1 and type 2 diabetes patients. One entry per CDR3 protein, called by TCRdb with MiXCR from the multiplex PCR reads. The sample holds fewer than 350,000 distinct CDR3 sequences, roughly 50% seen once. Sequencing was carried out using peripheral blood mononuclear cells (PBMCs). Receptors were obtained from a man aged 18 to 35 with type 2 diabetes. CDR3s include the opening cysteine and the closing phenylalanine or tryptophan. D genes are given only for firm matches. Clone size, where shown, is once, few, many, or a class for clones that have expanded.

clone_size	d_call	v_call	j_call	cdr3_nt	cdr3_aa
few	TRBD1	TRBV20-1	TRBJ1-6	TGCAGTGCTAGCCCGAGCAGGGGGGATAATTCACCCCTCCACTTT	CSASPSRGDNSPLHF
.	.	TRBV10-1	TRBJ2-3	TGCGCCAGCAGTGAGCAAGCGGGAGATACGCAGTATTTT	CASSEQAGDTQYF
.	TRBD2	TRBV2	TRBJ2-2	TGTGCCAGCAGTGGAATAGCGGGAGGGGGCACCGGGGAGCTGTTTTTT	CASSGIAGGGTGELFF
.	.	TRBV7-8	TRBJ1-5	TGTGCCAGCAGCTTAGGGCGGCCCGGGAATCAGCCCCAGCATTTT	CASSLGRPGNQPQHF
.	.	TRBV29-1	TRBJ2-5	TGCAGCGTTGGGGCAGGACAAGAGACCCAGTACTTC	CSVGAGQETQYF
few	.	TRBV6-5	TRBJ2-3	TGCGCCAGCAGCGGAAAAGGGGTAGGGGCAGATACGCAGTATTTT	CASSGKGVGADTQYF
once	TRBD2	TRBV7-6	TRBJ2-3	TGTGCCAGCAGCGAGACGGGAGGGGATACGCAGTATTTT	CASSETGGDTQYF
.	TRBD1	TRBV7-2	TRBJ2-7	TGTGCCAGCAGCTTCCGATTTCCGGGACAGGGGGCGAACGAGCAGTACTTC	CASSFRFPGQGANEQYF
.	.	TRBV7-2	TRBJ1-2	TGTGCCAGCAGGGGCCAGCGCTACACCTTC	CASRGQRYTF
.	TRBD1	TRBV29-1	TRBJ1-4	TGCAGCGTCCGGACAGGGGGCGTTGAAAAACTGTTTTTT	CSVRTGGVEKLFF
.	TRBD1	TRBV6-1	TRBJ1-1	TGTGCCAGCATCCGGGACAGGGGGCCCCACACTGAAGCTTTCTTT	CASIRDRGPHTEAFF
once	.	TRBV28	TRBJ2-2	TGTGCCAGCACCACGGGGGACACCGGGGAGCTGTGTTTT	CASTTGDTGELCF
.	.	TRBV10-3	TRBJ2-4	TGTGCCATCAGTGACCCTACAGGGTTAGCCAAAAACATTCAGTACTTC	CAISDPTGLAKNIQYF
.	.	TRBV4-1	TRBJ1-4	TGCGCCAGCAGCCAAGCCTTTGGGGCGAGGGATGAAAAACTGTTTTTT	CASSQAFGARDEKLFF
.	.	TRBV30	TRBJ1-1	TGTGCCTGGAGTGAAACAGGGAGAACTGAAGCTTTCTTT	CAWSETGRTEAFF
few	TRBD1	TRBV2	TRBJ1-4	TGTGCCAGCAGCGGACAGGGGAGGGAAAAACTGTTTTTT	CASSGQGREKLFF
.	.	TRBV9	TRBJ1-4	TGTGCCAGCAGCGTATCGATCTGGGATGAAAAACTGTTTTTT	CASSVSIWDEKLFF